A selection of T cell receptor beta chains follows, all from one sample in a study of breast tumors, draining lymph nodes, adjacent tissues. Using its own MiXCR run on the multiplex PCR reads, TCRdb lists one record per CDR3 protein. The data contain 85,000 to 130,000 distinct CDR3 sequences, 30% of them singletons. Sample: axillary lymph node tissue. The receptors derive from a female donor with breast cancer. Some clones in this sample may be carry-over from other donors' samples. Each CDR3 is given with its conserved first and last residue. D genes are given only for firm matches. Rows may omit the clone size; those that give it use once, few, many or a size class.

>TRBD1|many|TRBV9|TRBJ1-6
CASSAGDRGPGIYNSPLHF
TGTGCCAGCAGCGCCGGGGACAGGGGGCCGGGGATATATAATTCACCCCTCCACTTT
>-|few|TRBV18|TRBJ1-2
CASSPSEGYTF
TGTGCCAGCTCACCAAGCGAGGGCTACACCTTC
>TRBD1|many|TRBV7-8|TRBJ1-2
CASSISRTGGIYGYTF
TGTGCCAGCAGCATATCCAGGACAGGGGGAATCTATGGCTACACCTTC
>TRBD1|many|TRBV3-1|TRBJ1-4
CASSQEVGGTGHEKLFF
TGTGCCAGCAGCCAAGAGGTCGGGGGGACAGGTCATGAAAAACTGTTTTTT
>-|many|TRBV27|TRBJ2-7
CASSPPGMTSYEQYF
TGTGCCAGCAGTCCCCCGGGAATGACCTCTTACGAGCAGTACTTC
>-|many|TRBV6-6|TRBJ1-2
CASSEISGGYTF
TGTGCCAGCAGTGAGATAAGTGGTGGCTACACCTTC
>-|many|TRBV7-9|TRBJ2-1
CASSPMELNEQFF
TGTGCCAGCAGCCCCATGGAACTCAATGAGCAGTTCTTC
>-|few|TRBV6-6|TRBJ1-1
CASTPGVLNTEAFF
TGTGCCAGCACCCCGGGGGTGTTGAACACTGAAGCTTTCTTT
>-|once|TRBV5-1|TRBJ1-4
CASSLSGITNEKLFF
TGCGCCAGCAGCTTATCTGGGATAACTAATGAAAAACTGTTTTTT
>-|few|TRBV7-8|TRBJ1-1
CASSLAHTASEAFF
TGTGCCAGCAGCTTAGCGCACACAGCCAGTGAAGCTTTCTTT
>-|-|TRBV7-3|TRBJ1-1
CASSSDRNTEAFF
TGTGCCAGCAGTTCCGACAGAAACACTGAAGCTTTCTTT
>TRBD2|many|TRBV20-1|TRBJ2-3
CSARHGTSGRGDTQYF
TGCAGTGCTAGACACGGGACTAGCGGGAGAGGTGATACGCAGTATTTT
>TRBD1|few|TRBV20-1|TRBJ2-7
CSARMDRGAPEQYF
TGCAGTGCTAGGATGGACAGGGGAGCCCCCGAGCAGTACTTC
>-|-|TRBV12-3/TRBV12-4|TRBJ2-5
CASSYGTGETQYF
TGTGCCAGCAGTTACGGGACGGGGGAGACCCAGTACTTC
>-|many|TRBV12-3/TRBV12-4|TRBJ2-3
CASSPPGNTQYF
TGTGCCAGCAGCCCTCCCGGAAATACGCAGTATTTT
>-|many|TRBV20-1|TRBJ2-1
CSARASWGSNEQFF
TGCAGTGCTAGAGCATCGTGGGGGTCCAATGAGCAGTTCTTC
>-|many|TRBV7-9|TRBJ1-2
CASSLGSGGKGYTF
TGTGCCAGCAGCTTAGGGTCAGGAGGGAAGGGCTACACCTTC
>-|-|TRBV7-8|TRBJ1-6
CASIYGTGGPFNSPLHF
TGTGCCAGCATCTACGGTACCGGGGGTCCCTTTAATTCACCCCTCCACTTT
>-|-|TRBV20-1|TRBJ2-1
CSAPGDNNEQFF
TGCAGCGCCCCCGGCGACAACAATGAGCAGTTCTTC
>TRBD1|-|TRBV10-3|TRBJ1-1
CAIRRTGSNTEAFF
TGTGCCATCAGGCGGACAGGGTCGAACACTGAAGCTTTCTTT
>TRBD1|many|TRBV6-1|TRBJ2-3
CASTPGQGTDTQYF
TGTGCCAGTACCCCGGGACAGGGGACAGATACGCAGTATTTT
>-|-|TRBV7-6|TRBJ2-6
CASSLEGPGNGANALAF
TGTGCCAGCAGCTTAGAGGGCCCAGGGAACGGGGCCAACGCCCTGGCTTTC
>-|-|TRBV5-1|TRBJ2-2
CASRGKNTGELFF
TGCGCCAGCAGGGGGAAGAACACCGGGGAGCTGTTTTTT
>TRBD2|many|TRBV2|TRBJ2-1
CASGFGLEDNEQFF
TGTGCCAGCGGGTTTGGACTAGAGGACAATGAGCAGTTCTTC
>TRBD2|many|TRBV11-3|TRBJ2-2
CASSLGLANTGELFF
TGTGCCAGCAGCTTAGGACTAGCCAACACCGGGGAGCTGTTTTTT
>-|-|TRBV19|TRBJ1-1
CASCGSTEAFF
TGTGCCAGTTGCGGGAGCACTGAAGCTTTCTTT
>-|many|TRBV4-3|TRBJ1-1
CASSPVLQGHTEAFF
TGCGCCAGCAGCCCCGTTTTGCAGGGGCACACTGAAGCTTTCTTT
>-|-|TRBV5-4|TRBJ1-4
CASSMGRVGQKLFF
TGTGCCAGCAGCATGGGGAGGGTCGGCCAAAAACTGTTTTTT
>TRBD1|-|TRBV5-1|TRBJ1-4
CASSSGTANEKLFF
TGCGCCAGCAGCTCCGGGACAGCGAATGAAAAACTGTTTTTT
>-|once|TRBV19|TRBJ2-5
CASSPPRTGTRETQYF
TGTGCCAGTAGTCCTCCCCGGACCGGAACTAGGGAGACCCAGTACTTC
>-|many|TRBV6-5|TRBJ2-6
CASSYSSGNSGANVLTF
TGTGCCAGCAGTTACTCGTCAGGGAACTCTGGGGCCAACGTCCTGACTTTC
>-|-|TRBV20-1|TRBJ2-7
CSAREGKASNQYF
TGCAGTGCTAGAGAGGGTAAGGCCAGCAATCAGTACTTC
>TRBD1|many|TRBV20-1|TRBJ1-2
CSARRDRGYGYTF
TGCAGTGCTAGACGGGACAGGGGGTATGGCTACACCTTC
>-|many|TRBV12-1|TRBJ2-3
CASSLPRTDTQYF
TGTGCCAGCAGCCTACCGAGAACAGATACGCAGTATTTT
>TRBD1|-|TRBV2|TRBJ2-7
CASSDRGREQYF
TGTGCCAGCAGCGACAGGGGGAGGGAGCAGTACTTC
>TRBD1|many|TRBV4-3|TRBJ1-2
CASSRETGVGYTF
TGCGCCAGCAGCCGAGAAACAGGGGTTGGCTACACCTTC
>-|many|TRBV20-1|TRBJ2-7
CSARGHPYEQYF
TGCAGTGCTAGAGGACACCCATACGAGCAGTACTTC
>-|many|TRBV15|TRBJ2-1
CATSLSINEKEQFF
TGTGCCACCAGCCTTTCTATAAACGAAAAAGAGCAGTTCTTC
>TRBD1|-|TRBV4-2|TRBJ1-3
CASSQDQGAGNTTYF
TGTGCCAGCAGCCAAGATCAGGGGGCGGGAAACACCACATATTTT
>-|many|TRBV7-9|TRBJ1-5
CAGSTGPIQPQHF
TGTGCCGGCAGCACAGGGCCTATTCAGCCCCAGCATTTT
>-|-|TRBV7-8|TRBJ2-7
CASSSDNSYEQYF
TGTGCCAGCAGCTCGGACAACTCCTACGAGCAGTACTTC
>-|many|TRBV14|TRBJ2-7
CASSHGPPSSYEQYF
TGTGCCAGCAGCCATGGACCCCCCAGCTCCTACGAGCAGTACTTC
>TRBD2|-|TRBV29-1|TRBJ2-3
CSVELAGGLGSTDTQYF
TGCAGCGTTGAACTAGCGGGGGGGCTCGGGAGCACAGATACGCAGTATTTT
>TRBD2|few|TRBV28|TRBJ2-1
CASRTGLAGDGKNEQFF
TGTGCCAGCAGGACGGGACTAGCGGGAGACGGTAAGAATGAGCAGTTCTTC
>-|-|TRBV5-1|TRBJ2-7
CASSSRVGAAPSEQYF
TGTGCCAGCAGCTCCCGAGTAGGGGCAGCCCCCAGCGAGCAGTACTTC
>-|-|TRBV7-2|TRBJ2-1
CASSPLRFSGYDEQFF
TGTGCCAGCAGCCCGCTTAGATTTAGCGGCTACGATGAGCAGTTCTTC
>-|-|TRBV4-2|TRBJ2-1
CASSQGGSTYNEQFF
TGTGCCAGCAGCCAAGGGGGTAGTACCTACAATGAGCAGTTCTTC
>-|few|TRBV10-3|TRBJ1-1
CAISVNTEAFF
TGTGCCATCTCAGTGAACACTGAAGCTTTCTTT
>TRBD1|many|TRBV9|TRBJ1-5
CASSANRGRKNQPQHF
TGTGCCAGCAGCGCGAACAGGGGGCGGAAGAATCAGCCCCAGCATTTT
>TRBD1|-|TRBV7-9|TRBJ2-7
CASSLSGLGQGAYEQYF
TGTGCCAGCAGCTTAAGCGGGTTGGGACAGGGGGCCTACGAGCAGTACTTC
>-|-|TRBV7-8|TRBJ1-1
CAVSGLGTEASF
TGTGCCGTCTCAGGGCTCGGGACTGAAGCTTCCTTT
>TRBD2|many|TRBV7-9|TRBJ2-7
CASSLDQTGLVHYEQYF
TGTGCCAGCAGCTTAGACCAGACGGGACTAGTTCACTACGAGCAGTACTTC
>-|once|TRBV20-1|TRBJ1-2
CSARLGQLTNYGYTF
TGCAGTGCTAGGTTAGGACAGCTAACCAACTATGGCTACACCTTC
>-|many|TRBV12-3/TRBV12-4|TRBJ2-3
CASSLGLGKTQSGYF
TGTGCCAGCAGTTTAGGATTAGGCAAGACTCAATCGGGGTATTTT
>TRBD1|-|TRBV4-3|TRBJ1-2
CASSRVTGTGNYGYTF
TGCGCCAGCAGCCGTGTTACCGGGACAGGGAACTATGGCTACACCTTC